What follows are 8 T cell receptor beta chains derived from one specimen sequenced in a study of molecular identifiers for immune sequencing clone quantification. One entry per CDR3 protein, called by TCRdb with MiXCR from the PCR reads. This sample has 65,000 or so distinct CDR3 sequences, with 18% found just once. Sequenced input: naive CD8+ T cells from blood, with Jurkat cell RNA spiked in. Subset noted: FACS-sorted CD8+CD4-CCR7+CD45RA+ naive T cells. Receptor source: a human donor in good health. Some libraries in this study had Jurkat cell RNA spiked in.

In this sample, this clonotype turned up many times. This chain links TRBV7-9 with TRBJ2-2; 7 nucleotides line up with TRBD1. Germline V gives CDR1 SEHNR, CDR2 FQNEAQ (reference sequence). Trimming took 2 bases from V and 3 from J; bases not matched to a gene: 12. The CDR3 totals 18 residues. Here the CDR3 DNA reads TGTGCCAGCAGCTTAACCGTTATCCTCGGGACAGACACCGGGGAGCTGTTTTTT. Translated: CASSLTVILGTDTGELFF.

This clonotype was seen at least ten times. The chain carries TRBV28 and TRBJ1-1; possible D gene TRBD1, 5 bases. The CDR3 covers 15 residues. The V and J ends lost 3 bases and 2 bases respectively, with 13 bases between them. Germline assignment: CDR1 MDHEN and CDR2 SYDVKM. The CDR3 here is CASSFPRAGNTEAFF. CDR3 in DNA: TGTGCCAGCAGTTTTCCCAGGGCCGGAAACACTGAAGCTTTCTTT.

The V call is TRBV28, the J call TRBJ2-1, with a possible D match to TRBD2 (6 bases). The V gene lost 5 bases and the J gene lost 5 bases, with 13 bases spanning the gap. Germline CDR1 reads MDHEN; CDR2 reads SYDVKM. This CDR3 is 14 amino acids long. The CDR3 DNA reads as TGTGCCAGCAGTCCCGGGACTTATAACAATGAGCAGTTCTTC. Residues: CASSPGTYNNEQFF. Drawing the rest from reference TRBV28 and TRBJ2-1, the complete variable domain is DVKVTQSSRYLVKRTGEKVFLECVQDMDHENMFWYRQDPGLGLRLIYFSYDVKMKEKGDIPEGYSVSREKKERFSLILESASTNQTSMYLCASSPGTYNNEQFFGPGTRLTVL.

In regard to this clonotype: Just one base apart from a much larger clone, this may be a read error. The chain joins TRBV11-2 to TRBJ2-1, with D possibly matching TRBD1 (5 bases). Looked up from germline, CDR1 is SGHAT and CDR2 is FQNNGV. The V gene lost 4 bases and the J gene lost 9 bases, with 16 bases spanning the gap. CDR3 length equals 14 residues. The DNA for the CDR3 is TGTGCCAGCAGCTCAGGGTTAGCCCCCCGTGAGCAGTTCTTC. Its protein product is CASSSGLAPREQFF.

This clonotype was seen ten or more times. The V gene is TRBV6-6, the J gene TRBJ2-1; the D is unclear. Germline V gives CDR1 MNHNY, CDR2 SVGAGI (reference sequence). The CDR3 consists of 14 residues. V shed 2 bases and J shed 2 bases, with 7 bases lying between them. Here the CDR3 DNA reads TGTGCCAGCAGTTACCGAGGCCCCTACAATGAGCAGTTCTTC. It encodes CASSYRGPYNEQFF.

With respect to this clonotype: This may come from a read error, since a much larger clone is one base off. This rearrangement joins TRBV7-9 to TRBJ2-5; TRBD1 agrees at 8 bases. CDR3 size: 16 residues. Germline assignment: CDR1 SEHNR and CDR2 FQNEAQ (reference sequence). The CDR3 nucleotides read TGTGTCAGCAGCGTCACAGGGGGACAGCATAAAGAGACCCAGTACTTC. This sequence encodes CVSSVTGGQHKETQYF.

This clonotype was detected many times. V usage is TRBV29-1 and J usage is TRBJ1-4, with D perhaps matching TRBD1 (6 bases). V was clipped by 6 bases and J by 6 bases, with 17 bases between them. The V gene's germline CDR1 is SQVTM and CDR2 ANQGSEA. The CDR3 consists of 14 residues. CDR3 sequence (DNA): TGCAGCGTAGCAGGTGCGGGGGCGGATGAAAAACTGTTTTTT. As protein: CSVAGAGADEKLFF.

In this sample, this clonotype turned up once. One end of the junction fails to match germline, which may point to a read error. V is TRBV14 and J is TRBJ2-1; D gene unclear. The V gene's germline CDR1 is SGHDN and CDR2 FVKESK. The CDR3 contains 19 residues. CDR3 sequence (DNA): TGTTCCAGCAGCCAAGATCACCTCTTTCTAGAGCACTCCTACAATGAGCAGTTCTTC. Protein: CSSSQDHLFLEHSYNEQFF.